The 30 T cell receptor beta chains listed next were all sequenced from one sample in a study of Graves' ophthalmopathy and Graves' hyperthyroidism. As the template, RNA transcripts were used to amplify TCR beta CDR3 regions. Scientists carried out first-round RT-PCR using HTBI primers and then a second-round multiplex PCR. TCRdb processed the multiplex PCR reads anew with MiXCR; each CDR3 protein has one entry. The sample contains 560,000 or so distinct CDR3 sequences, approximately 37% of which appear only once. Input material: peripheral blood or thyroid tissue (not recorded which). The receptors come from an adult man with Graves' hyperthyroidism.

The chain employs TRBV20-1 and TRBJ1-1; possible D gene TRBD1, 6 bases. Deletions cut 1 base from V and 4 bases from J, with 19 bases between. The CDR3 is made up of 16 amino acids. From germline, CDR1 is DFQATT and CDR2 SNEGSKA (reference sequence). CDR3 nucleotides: TGCAGTGCTAGAGTCCTAGCGGGGGCGCGGACCACTGAAGCTTTCTTT. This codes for CSARVLAGARTTEAFF.

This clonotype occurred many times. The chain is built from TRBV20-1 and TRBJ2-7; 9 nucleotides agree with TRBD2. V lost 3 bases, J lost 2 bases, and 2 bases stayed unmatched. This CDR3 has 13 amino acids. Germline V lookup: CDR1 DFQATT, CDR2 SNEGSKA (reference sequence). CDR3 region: CSASLAGTYEQYF. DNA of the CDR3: TGCAGTGCTAGCCTAGCGGGAACCTACGAGCAGTACTTC.

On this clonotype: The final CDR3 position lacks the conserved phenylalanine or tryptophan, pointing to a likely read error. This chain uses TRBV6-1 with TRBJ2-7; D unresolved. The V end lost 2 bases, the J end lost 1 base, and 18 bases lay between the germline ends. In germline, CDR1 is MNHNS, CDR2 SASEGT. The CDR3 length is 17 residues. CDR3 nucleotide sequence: TGTGCCAGCAGTGAAAAACCGATTGGGCCCAATTCCTACGAGCAGTACTCC. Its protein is CASSEKPIGPNSYEQYS.

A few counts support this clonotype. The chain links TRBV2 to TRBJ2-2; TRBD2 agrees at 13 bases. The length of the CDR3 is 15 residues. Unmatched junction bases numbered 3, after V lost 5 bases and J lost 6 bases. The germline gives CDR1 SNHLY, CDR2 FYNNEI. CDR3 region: CASSYGTSGAGELFF. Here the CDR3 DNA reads TGTGCCAGCAGTTACGGGACTAGCGGGGCCGGGGAGCTGTTTTTT. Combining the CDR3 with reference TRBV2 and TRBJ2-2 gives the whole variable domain EPEVTQTPSHQVTQMGQEVILRCVPISNHLYFYWYRQILGQKVEFLVSFYNNEISEKSEIFDDQFSVERPDGSNFTLKIRSTKLEDSAMYFCASSYGTSGAGELFFGEGSRLTVL.

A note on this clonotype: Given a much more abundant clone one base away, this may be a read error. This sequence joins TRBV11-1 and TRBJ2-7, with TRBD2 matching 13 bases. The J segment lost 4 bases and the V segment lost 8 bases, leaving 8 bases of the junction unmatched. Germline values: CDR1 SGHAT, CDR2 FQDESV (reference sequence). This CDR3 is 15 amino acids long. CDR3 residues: CASGRTSGSLYEQYF. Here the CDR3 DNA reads TGTGCCAGCGGCCGGACTAGCGGGAGTTTGTACGAGCAGTACTTC.

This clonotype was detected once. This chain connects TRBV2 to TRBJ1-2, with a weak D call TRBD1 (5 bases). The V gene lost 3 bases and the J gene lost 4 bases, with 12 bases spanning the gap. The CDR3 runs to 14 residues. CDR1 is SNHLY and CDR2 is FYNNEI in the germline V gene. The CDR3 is CASSESRDPYGYTF. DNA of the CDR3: TGTGCCAGCAGTGAGAGCAGGGACCCCTATGGCTACACCTTC.

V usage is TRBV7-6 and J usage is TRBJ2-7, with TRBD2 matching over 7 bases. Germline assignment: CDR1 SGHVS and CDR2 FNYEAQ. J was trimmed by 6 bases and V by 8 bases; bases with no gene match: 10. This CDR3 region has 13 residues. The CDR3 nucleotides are TGTGCCAGCCAAGCGGGACTCGGTCTCGAGCAGTACTTC. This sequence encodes CASQAGLGLEQYF.

CDR3 nucleotides: TGTGCCAGCAGCGTGGAGGGTGCCTACGAGCAGTACTTC. Translating gives CASSVEGAYEQYF. The chain combines TRBV9 with TRBJ2-7; TRBD2 is a possible D gene (6 bases). The germline V and J ends were trimmed by 2 bases and 2 bases, with 8 bases remaining between them. From germline, CDR1 is SGDLS and CDR2 YYNGEE. The CDR3 is 13 amino acids.

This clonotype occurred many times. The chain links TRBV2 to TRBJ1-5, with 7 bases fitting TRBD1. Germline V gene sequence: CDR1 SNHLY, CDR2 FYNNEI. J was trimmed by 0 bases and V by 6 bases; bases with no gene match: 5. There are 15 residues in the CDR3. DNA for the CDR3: TGTGCCAGCAGGGCGGACAGGCCTAGCAATCAGCCCCAGCATTTT. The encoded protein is CASRADRPSNQPQHF.

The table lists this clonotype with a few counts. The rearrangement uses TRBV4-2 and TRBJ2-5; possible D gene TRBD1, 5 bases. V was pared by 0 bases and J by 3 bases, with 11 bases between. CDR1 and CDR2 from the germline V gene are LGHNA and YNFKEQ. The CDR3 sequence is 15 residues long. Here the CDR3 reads CASSQDGAKKETQYF. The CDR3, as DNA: TGTGCCAGCAGCCAAGATGGGGCGAAAAAAGAGACCCAGTACTTC.

The CDR3 region is CASSIVLDTPRDAEAFF. CDR3 nucleotide sequence: TGTGCCAGTAGTATAGTATTGGACACCCCGAGGGACGCTGAAGCTTTCTTT. The rearrangement links TRBV19 to TRBJ1-1; weak D call: TRBD1 (5 bases). This CDR3 spans 17 amino acids. The ends were cut back, 1 base at V and 6 bases at J, with 21 bases in the middle. Germline CDR1 reads LNHDA; CDR2 reads SQIVND (reference sequence).

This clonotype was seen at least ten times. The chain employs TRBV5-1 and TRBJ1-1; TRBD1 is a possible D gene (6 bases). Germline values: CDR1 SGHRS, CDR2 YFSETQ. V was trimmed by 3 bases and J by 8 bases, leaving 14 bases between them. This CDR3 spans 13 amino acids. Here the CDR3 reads CASSSNREGEAFF. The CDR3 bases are TGCGCCAGCAGCTCAAACAGGGAGGGGGAAGCTTTCTTT.

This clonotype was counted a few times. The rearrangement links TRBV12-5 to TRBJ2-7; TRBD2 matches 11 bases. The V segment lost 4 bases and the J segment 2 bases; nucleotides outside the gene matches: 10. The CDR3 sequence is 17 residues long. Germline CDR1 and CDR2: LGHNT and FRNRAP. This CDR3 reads CASGSQTGTSGTYEQYF. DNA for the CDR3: TGTGCTAGTGGTTCTCAGACCGGGACTAGCGGTACCTACGAGCAGTACTTC.

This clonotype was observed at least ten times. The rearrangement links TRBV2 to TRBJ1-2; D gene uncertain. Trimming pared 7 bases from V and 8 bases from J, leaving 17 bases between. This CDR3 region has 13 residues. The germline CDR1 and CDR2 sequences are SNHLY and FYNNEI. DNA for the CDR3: TGTGCCAGCACTATCGGGATTGGGCCGGGCTACACCTTC. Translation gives CASTIGIGPGYTF.

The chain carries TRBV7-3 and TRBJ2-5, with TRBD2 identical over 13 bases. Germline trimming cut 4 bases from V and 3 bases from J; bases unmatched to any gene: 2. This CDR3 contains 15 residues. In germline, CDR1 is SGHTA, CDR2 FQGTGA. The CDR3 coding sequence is TGTGCCAGCAGCTCCACTAGCGGGGGGGAAGAGACCCAGTACTTC. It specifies CASSSTSGGEETQYF. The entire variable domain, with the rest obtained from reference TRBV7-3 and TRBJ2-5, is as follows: GAGVSQTPSNKVTEKGKYVELRCDPISGHTALYWYRQSLGQGPEFLIYFQGTGAADDSGLPNDRFFAVRPEGSVSTLKIQRTERGDSAVYLCASSSTSGGEETQYFGPGTRLLVL.

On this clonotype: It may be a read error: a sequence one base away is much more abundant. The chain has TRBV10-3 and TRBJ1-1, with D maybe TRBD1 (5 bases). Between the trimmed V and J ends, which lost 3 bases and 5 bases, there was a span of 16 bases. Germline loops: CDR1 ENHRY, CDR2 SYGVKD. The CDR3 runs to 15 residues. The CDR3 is CAISEFEGPRTEAFF. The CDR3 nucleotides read TGTGCCATCAGTGAATTCGAGGGGCCGAGGACTGAAGCTTTCTTT.

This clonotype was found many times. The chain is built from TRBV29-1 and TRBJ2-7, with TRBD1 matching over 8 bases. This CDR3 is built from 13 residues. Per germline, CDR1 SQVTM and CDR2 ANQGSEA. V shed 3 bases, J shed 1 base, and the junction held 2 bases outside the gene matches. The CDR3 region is CSVERTGSYEQYF. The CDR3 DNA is TGCAGCGTTGAGAGGACAGGGTCCTACGAGCAGTACTTC.

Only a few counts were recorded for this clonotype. CDR3 loop: CASSSHQEQYF. DNA of the CDR3: TGTGCCAGCAGTTCTCACCAAGAGCAGTACTTC. This chain joins TRBV28 and TRBJ2-7; the D is unclear. The CDR3 contains 11 residues. In germline, CDR1 is MDHEN, CDR2 SYDVKM. Deletions cut 4 bases from V and 7 bases from J, with 8 bases between. The whole variable domain, filled in from reference TRBV28 and TRBJ2-7, reads DVKVTQSSRYLVKRTGEKVFLECVQDMDHENMFWYRQDPGLGLRLIYFSYDVKMKEKGDIPEGYSVSREKKERFSLILESASTNQTSMYLCASSSHQEQYFGPGTRLTVT.

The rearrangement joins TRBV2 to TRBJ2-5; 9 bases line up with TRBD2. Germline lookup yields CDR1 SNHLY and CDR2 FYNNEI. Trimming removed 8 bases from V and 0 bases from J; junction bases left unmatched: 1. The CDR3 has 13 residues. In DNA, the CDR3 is TGTGCCAGCCTAGCGGGGAACCAAGAGACCCAGTACTTC. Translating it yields CASLAGNQETQYF.

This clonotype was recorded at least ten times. The CDR3 loop reads CASSFGTANTEAFF. DNA of the CDR3: TGTGCCAGCAGCTTCGGGACGGCGAACACTGAAGCTTTCTTT. The J gene is TRBJ1-1, the V gene TRBV5-5; maybe TRBD1 (5 bases). Between the trimmed V and J ends, which lost 2 bases and 1 base, there was a span of 9 bases. Germline V gene lookup returns CDR1 SGHKS and CDR2 YYEKEE (reference sequence). This CDR3 comprises 14 residues.

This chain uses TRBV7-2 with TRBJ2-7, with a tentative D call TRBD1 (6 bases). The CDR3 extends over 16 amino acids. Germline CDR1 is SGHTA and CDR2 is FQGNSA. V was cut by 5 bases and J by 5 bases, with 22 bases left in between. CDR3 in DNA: TGTGCCAGCAGCGCGCAGGGGCAAAACACCGGGGACGAGCAGTACTTC. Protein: CASSAQGQNTGDEQYF.

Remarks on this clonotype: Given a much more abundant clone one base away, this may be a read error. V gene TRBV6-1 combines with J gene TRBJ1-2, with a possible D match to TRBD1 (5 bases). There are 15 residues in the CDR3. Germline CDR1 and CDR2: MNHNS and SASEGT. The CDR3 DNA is TGTGCCAGCGGGACGCTTTTATTGGGAAACTATGGCGACACCTTC. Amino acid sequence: CASGTLLLGNYGDTF.

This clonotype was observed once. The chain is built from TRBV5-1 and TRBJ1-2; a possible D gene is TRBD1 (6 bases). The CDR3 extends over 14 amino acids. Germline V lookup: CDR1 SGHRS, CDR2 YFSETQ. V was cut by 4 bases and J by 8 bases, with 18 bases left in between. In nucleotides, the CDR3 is TGCGCCAGCAGCCTTGGCCCTGGGGGGGGCGGCTACACCTTC. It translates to CASSLGPGGGGYTF.

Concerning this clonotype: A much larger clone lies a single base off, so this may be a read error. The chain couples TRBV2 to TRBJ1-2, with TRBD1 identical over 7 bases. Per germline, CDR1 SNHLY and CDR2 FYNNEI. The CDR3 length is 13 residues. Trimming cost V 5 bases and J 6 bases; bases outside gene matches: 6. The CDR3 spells CASSMNRGDGYTF. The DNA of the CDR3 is TGTGCCAGCAGTATGAACAGGGGAGATGGCTACACCTTC.

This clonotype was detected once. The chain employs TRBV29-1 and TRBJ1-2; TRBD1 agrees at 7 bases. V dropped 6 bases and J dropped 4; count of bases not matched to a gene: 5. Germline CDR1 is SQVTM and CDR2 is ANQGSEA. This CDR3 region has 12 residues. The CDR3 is CSVGQVVYGYTF. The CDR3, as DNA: TGCAGCGTCGGACAGGTTGTCTATGGCTACACCTTC.

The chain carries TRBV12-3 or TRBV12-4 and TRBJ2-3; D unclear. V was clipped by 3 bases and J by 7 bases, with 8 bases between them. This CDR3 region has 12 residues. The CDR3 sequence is CASSLSRNTQYF. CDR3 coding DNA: TGTGCCAGCAGTTTGTCCAGAAATACGCAGTATTTT.

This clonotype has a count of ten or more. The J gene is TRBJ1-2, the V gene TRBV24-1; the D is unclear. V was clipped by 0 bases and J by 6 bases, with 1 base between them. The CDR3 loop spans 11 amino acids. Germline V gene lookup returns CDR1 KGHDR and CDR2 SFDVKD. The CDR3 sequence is CATSDLNGYTF. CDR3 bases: TGTGCCACCAGTGATTTGAATGGCTACACCTTC.

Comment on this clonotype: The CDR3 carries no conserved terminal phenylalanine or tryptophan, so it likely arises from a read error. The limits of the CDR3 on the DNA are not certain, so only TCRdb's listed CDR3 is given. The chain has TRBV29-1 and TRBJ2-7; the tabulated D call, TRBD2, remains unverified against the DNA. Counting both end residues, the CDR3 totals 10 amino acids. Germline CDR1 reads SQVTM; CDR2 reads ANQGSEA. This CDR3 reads CSVEGRGGSA.

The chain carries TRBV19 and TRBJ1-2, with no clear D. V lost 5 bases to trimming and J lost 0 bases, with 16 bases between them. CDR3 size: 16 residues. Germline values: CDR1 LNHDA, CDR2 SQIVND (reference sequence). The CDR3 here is CASSPLFDGTNYGYTF. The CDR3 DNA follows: TGTGCCAGTAGTCCTCTTTTCGACGGTACTAACTATGGCTACACCTTC. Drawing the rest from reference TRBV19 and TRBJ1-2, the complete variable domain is DGGITQSPKYLFRKEGQNVTLSCEQNLNHDAMYWYRQDPGQGLRLIYYSQIVNDFQKGDIAEGYSVSREKKESFPLTVTSAQKNPTAFYLCASSPLFDGTNYGYTFGSGTRLTVV.

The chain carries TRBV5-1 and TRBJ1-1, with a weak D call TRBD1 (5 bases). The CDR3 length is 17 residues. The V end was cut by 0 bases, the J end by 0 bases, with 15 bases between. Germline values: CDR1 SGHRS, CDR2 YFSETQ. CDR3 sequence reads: CASSLGGFRKMNTEAFF. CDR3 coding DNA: TGCGCCAGCAGCTTGGGGGGGTTCCGTAAGATGAACACTGAAGCTTTCTTT.